This is a list of T cell receptor beta chains from one sample in a study of OX40 agonist ivuxolimab in advanced cancers. Libraries were prepared by immunoSEQ multiplex PCR; TCRdb keeps only in-frame clonotypes and omits some of them. The data hold 70,000 to 95,000 clones, with roughly 88% observed a single time. The sequenced sample was CD4+ or CD8+ T cells sorted from blood, obtained in a trial of the OX40 agonist ivuxolimab. The receptors here all came from an adult with an advanced solid tumor such as melanoma, head and neck, liver or kidney cancer. Both conserved end residues are part of each CDR3. A D gene is named only where the DNA matches it firmly.

V,J,D,CDR3
TRBV11-1,TRBJ2-7,TRBD1,CASSLAWDRPYEQYF
TRBV6-1,TRBJ2-5,TRBD1,CASSPLGQGEETQYF
TRBV7-2,TRBJ1-2,.,CASSSFRGRDYGYTF
TRBV21-1,TRBJ1-1,.,CASSDTGTGGFTEAFF
TRBV19,TRBJ2-2,.,CASTQRELSNTGELFF
TRBV28,TRBJ2-1,.,CASTGGWEQFF
TRBV11-1,TRBJ2-7,.,CASSLVPGPYEQYF
TRBV9,TRBJ2-7,TRBD2,CASSEGLAGPEGSEQYF
TRBV18,TRBJ2-3,.,CASSPQYGGTSTDTQYF
TRBV7-3,TRBJ2-2,TRBD2,CASSSGTSGKGHTGELFF
TRBV7-2,TRBJ2-1,.,CASSFGRYNEQFF
TRBV10-3,TRBJ2-3,.,CAISESDRGTDTQYF
TRBV20-1,TRBJ2-1,.,CSASASSPVFF
TRBV28,TRBJ2-1,.,CASSLNLGGVGDREQFF
TRBV6-6,TRBJ1-5,.,CASSNGGDQPQHF
TRBV18,TRBJ2-1,.,CASARQGGYDEQFF
TRBV7-7,TRBJ2-1,.,CASSLTPTYNEQFF
TRBV9,TRBJ2-5,.,CASSQGPQETQYF
TRBV7-2,TRBJ2-7,TRBD2,CASSLVRGGSYEQYF
TRBV4-2,TRBJ2-2,TRBD2,CASRPTSGKGGNTGELFF
TRBV30,TRBJ1-5,.,CAWSRRNQPQHF
TRBV7-8,TRBJ1-5,.,CASSPGQPNQPQHF
TRBV5-6,TRBJ2-7,.,CASSYRDITYEQYF
TRBV7-2,TRBJ2-3,TRBD2,CASRVLAGNTDTQYF
TRBV5-8,TRBJ2-7,TRBD1,CASSLQTGREQYF
TRBV15,TRBJ2-5,TRBD1,CATGRTGETQYF
TRBV7-3,TRBJ1-1,.,CASSAFGAENTEAFF
TRBV15,TRBJ2-1,TRBD2,CATPELRRLAGVSNNEQFF